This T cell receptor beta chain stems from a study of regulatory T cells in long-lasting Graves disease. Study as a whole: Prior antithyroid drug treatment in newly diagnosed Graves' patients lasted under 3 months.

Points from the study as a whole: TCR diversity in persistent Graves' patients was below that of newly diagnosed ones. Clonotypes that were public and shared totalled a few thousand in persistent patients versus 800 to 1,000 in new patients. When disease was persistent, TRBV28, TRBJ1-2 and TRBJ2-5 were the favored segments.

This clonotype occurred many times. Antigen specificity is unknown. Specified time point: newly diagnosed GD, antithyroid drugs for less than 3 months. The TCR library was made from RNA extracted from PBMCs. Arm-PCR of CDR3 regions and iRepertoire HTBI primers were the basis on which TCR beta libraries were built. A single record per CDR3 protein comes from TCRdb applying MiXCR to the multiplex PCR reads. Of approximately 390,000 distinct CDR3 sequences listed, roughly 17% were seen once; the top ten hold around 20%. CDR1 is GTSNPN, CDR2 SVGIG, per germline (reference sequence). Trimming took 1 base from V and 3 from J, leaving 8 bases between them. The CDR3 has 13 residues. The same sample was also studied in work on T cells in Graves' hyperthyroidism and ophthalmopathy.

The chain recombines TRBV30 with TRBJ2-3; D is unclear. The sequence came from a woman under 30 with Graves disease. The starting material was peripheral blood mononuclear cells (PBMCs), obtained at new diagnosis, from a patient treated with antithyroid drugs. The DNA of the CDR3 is TGTGCCTGGAGTGGAGGTCGGACAGATACGCAGTATTTT. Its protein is CAWSGGRTDTQYF.